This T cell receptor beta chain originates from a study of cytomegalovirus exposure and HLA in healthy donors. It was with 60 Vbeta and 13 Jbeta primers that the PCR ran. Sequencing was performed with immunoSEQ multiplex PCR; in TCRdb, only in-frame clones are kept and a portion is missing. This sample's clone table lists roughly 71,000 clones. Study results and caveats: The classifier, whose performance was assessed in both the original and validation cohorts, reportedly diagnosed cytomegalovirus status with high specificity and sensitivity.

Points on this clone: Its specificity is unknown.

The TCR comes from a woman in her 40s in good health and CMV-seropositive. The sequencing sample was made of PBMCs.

DNA for the CDR3: TGTGCCAGTAGTATCGGGACAGCCTCTGGAAACACCATATATTTT. This sequence encodes CASSIGTASGNTIYF. This chain links TRBV19 with TRBJ1-3, with TRBD1 matching over 7 bases. This CDR3 is built from 15 residues. V shed 3 bases, J shed 0 bases, and the junction held 2 bases outside the gene matches. Germline V lookup: CDR1 LNHDA, CDR2 SQIVND (reference sequence).